This entry describes one T cell receptor beta chain. These data are taken from a study of control samples from healthy donors and cancer patients. V was clipped by 3 bases and J by 1 base, with 10 bases between them. Germline values: CDR1 LNHDA, CDR2 SQIVND (reference sequence). The CDR3 consists of 15 residues. Profiled with immunoSEQ multiplex PCR; TCRdb holds only in-frame clones, not every one. The sample has about 59,000 clones; 92% are singletons. This receptor was obtained from a man between 35 and 55 years old with colorectal cancer. Material: PBMCs. The chain uses TRBV19 and TRBJ1-3; D is undetermined. The CDR3 DNA reads as TGTGCCAGTAGTATGGCGATCTTTTCTGGAAACACCATATATTTT. Its translation is CASSMAIFSGNTIYF.